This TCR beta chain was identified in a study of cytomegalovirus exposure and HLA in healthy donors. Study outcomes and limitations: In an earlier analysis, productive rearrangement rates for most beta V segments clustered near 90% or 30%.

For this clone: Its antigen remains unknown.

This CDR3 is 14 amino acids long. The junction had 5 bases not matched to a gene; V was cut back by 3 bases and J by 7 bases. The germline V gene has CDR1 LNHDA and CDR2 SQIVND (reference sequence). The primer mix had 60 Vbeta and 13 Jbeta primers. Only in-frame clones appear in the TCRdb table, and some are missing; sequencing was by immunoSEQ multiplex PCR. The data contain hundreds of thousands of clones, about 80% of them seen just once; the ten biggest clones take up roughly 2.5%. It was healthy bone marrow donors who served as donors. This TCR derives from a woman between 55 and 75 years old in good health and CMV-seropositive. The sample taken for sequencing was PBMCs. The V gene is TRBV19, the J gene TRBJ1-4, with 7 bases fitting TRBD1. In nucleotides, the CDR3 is TGTGCCAGTAGTATTCGACAGGGATTTGAAAAACTGTTTTTT. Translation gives CASSIRQGFEKLFF.